These 8 T cell receptor beta chains were sequenced from one sample in a study of T cells in tumors after PD-1 blockade. TCRdb's copy holds only in-frame clones and misses some; the assay was immunoSEQ multiplex PCR. Of about 12,000 clones in the sample, about 69% were seen once. The material sequenced was tumor tissue, taken before anti-PD-1 treatment. Receptors were obtained from a human donor with cutaneous squamous cell carcinoma.

This clone was counted between two and nine times. In DNA, the CDR3 is TGTGCCAGCAGCAAAGCTTACAGGGTATACACAGATACGCAGTATTTT. Translation: CASSKAYRVYTDTQYF. The chain combines TRBV21-1 with TRBJ2-3; TRBD1, the table's D call, lacks a check against the DNA. TRBV21-1 is given as a pseudogene. This CDR3 is 16 amino acids long.

CDR3 sequence reads: CASSPIQMASGELFF. The CDR3 DNA reads TGTGCCAGCTCACCCATTCAGATGGCCTCCGGGGAGCTGTTTTTT. This rearrangement joins TRBV18 to TRBJ2-2; D gene ambiguous. The CDR3 extends over 15 amino acids. The V and J ends lost 3 bases and 6 bases respectively, with 14 bases between them. Per germline, CDR1 KGHSH and CDR2 LQKENI.

The chain is built from TRBV6-6 and TRBJ1-1; 7 bases agree with TRBD1. Germline CDR1 and CDR2: MNHNY and SVGAGI (reference sequence). The CDR3 has 14 residues. Trimming took 8 bases from V and 4 from J; bases not matched to a gene: 10. The CDR3: CASQTGMLATEAFF. As DNA, the CDR3 is TGTGCCAGCCAGACAGGGATGTTGGCCACTGAAGCTTTCTTT.

In its sample, this clone is medium-sized. The chain joins TRBV7-6 to TRBJ1-1, with no clear D. V was pared by 0 bases and J by 4 bases, with 6 bases between. Looked up from germline, CDR1 is SGHVS and CDR2 is FNYEAQ. This CDR3 has 13 residues. CDR3 amino acids: CASSLAVGTEAFF. In DNA, the CDR3 is TGTGCCAGCAGCTTAGCGGTAGGCACTGAAGCTTTCTTT.

The rearrangement joins TRBV6-2 or TRBV6-3 to TRBJ2-3, with 10 bases lining up with TRBD1. The CDR3 runs 16 residues. Losses at the gene ends were 0 bases for V and 3 bases for J; bases not matched to a gene: 3. CDR1 is MNHEY and CDR2 is SVGEGT in the germline V gene. The CDR3 loop reads CASSYSPGQGTDTQYF. The CDR3 DNA reads as TGTGCCAGCAGTTACTCGCCGGGACAGGGGACAGATACGCAGTATTTT.

This clone occurred a few times. The chain joins TRBV15 to TRBJ1-1; no reliable D call. This CDR3 comprises 15 residues. V gave up 0 bases and J gave up 6 bases, with 14 bases separating them. Germline CDR1 LNHNV, CDR2 YYDKDF (reference sequence). CDR3 sequence: CATSRDWGTGPEAFF. CDR3 sequence (DNA): TGTGCCACCAGCAGAGATTGGGGAACCGGCCCTGAAGCTTTCTTT. The whole variable domain, filled in from reference TRBV15 and TRBJ1-1, reads DAMVIQNPRYQVTQFGKPVTLSCSQTLNHNVMYWYQQKSSQAPKLLFHYYDKDFNNEADTPDNFQSRRPNTSFCFLDIRSPGLGDTAMYLCATSRDWGTGPEAFFGQGTRLTVV.

The chain joins TRBV3-1 (or the pseudogene TRBV3-2) to TRBJ2-3, with TRBD2 matching 13 bases. V was pared by 4 bases and J by 6 bases, with 7 bases of the junction left unmatched. Per the germline V gene, CDR1 is LGHDT and CDR2 is YNNKEL (reference sequence). This CDR3 region has 16 residues. The CDR3 region is CASSLLTSGGIDTQYF. The CDR3 DNA reads as TGTGCCAGCAGCCTGTTGACTAGCGGGGGGATCGATACGCAGTATTTT.

This sequence joins TRBV19 and TRBJ1-5; the D is unclear. This CDR3 is 13 amino acids long. Trimming removed 3 bases at V and 5 bases at J, with 8 bases between. From germline, CDR1 is LNHDA and CDR2 SQIVND (reference sequence). The CDR3 spells CASSMRWDQPQHF. CDR3 DNA: TGTGCCAGTAGTATGAGGTGGGATCAGCCCCAGCATTTT.